Below, 11 T cell receptor beta chains from the same sample are listed, as sequenced in a study of ipilimumab plus nivolumab after autologous stem cell transplantation (dated by TCRdb to the early 2020s). Library preparation used the immunoSEQ multiplex PCR assay. The clones in this table, taken by TCRdb from immuneACCESS, are in-frame only. Not every clone is retained; where verified, under half of the shortfall comes from an unresolved V gene, and the cause of the rest is unknown. This sample is represented by about 17,000 clones; roughly 80% of them were singletons. Together, the top ten hold 9.5% to 13% of the sample. Sample: PBMCs, taken in a trial of ipilimumab plus nivolumab as post-transplant consolidation. These receptors originate from a male donor with diffuse large B-cell lymphoma.

The chain recombines TRBV13 with TRBJ2-7; 12 bases line up with TRBD1. After removal of 2 bases from V and 6 bases from J, the junction contained 5 bases not matched to a gene. Germline-derived CDR1 and CDR2 are PRHDT and FYEKMQ (reference sequence). The CDR3 has 15 amino acids. CDR3 bases: TGTGCCAGCAGCTTATCGGGACAGGGGGCGGTCGAGCAGTACTTC. Encoded protein: CASSLSGQGAVEQYF. The full variable domain, in which reference TRBV13 and TRBJ2-7 provide the parts outside the CDR3, is AAGVIQSPRHLIKEKRETATLKCYPIPRHDTVYWYQQGPGQDPQFLISFYEKMQSDKGSIPDRFSAQQFSDYHSELNMSSLELGDSALYFCASSLSGQGAVEQYFGPGTRLTVT.

This clone was observed a single time. V and J are TRBV11-2 and TRBJ1-6, with D possibly being TRBD1 (5 bases). The germline V gene has CDR1 SGHAT and CDR2 FQNNGV. Trimming took 1 base from V and 7 from J, leaving 8 bases between them. The CDR3 loop spans 14 amino acids. This CDR3 is CASSLGGWNSPLHF. The CDR3 DNA is TGTGCCAGCAGCTTAGGGGGCTGGAATTCACCCCTCCACTTT.

The CDR3 coding sequence is TGTGCCAGCTCACTCGACCGGACAGATACGCAGTATTTT. Amino acid sequence: CASSLDRTDTQYF. The V and J genes are TRBV18 and TRBJ2-3; D is unresolved. Trimming removed 4 bases at V and 3 bases at J, with 8 bases between. The CDR3 consists of 13 residues. CDR1 and CDR2 from the germline V gene are KGHSH and LQKENI.

This clone was detected a few times. J is TRBJ1-1 and V is TRBV13; D is unresolved. The CDR3 spans 12 residues. V lost 5 bases and J 7 bases, leaving 11 bases between the germline ends. In germline, CDR1 is PRHDT, CDR2 FYEKMQ (reference sequence). The CDR3 DNA follows: TGTGCCAGCAGCCTGAGAGGAGGTGAAGCTTTCTTT. As protein: CASSLRGGEAFF.

The J gene is TRBJ2-5, the V gene TRBV11-2; 10 bases match TRBD1. V lost 5 bases to trimming and J lost 4 bases; unmatched junction nucleotides: 10. Germline-derived CDR1 and CDR2 are SGHAT and FQNNGV. This CDR3 has 16 amino acids. The CDR3 sequence is CASSPDRGRFGETQYF. CDR3 DNA sequence: TGTGCCAGCAGCCCGGACAGGGGGAGGTTCGGAGAGACCCAGTACTTC.

The V gene is TRBV2, the J gene TRBJ2-1; tentatively, D is TRBD1 (7 bases). The CDR3 is 15 residues long. Germline CDR1 and CDR2: SNHLY and FYNNEI. Trimming took 6 bases from V and 9 from J, leaving 21 bases between them. The CDR3 coding sequence is TGTGCCAGCAGCCTAGTATCAGGGGGGCCGGGTGAGCAGTTCTTC. It translates to CASSLVSGGPGEQFF.

The rearrangement uses TRBV5-1 and TRBJ1-2; no clear D. Trimming cost V 2 bases and J 2 bases, with 10 bases left between them. The CDR3 length is 14 residues. The germline gives CDR1 SGHRS, CDR2 YFSETQ. This chain's CDR3 is CASSLNSQNYGYTF. CDR3 in DNA: TGCGCCAGCAGCTTAAACAGCCAGAACTATGGCTACACCTTC.

There are a few counts of this clone. The chain uses TRBV21-1 and TRBJ2-7; TRBD1 is taken as the D call from the table, unchecked against the DNA. TRBV21-1 is recorded as a pseudogene. CDR3 length equals 17 residues. CDR3 in amino acids: CASSNGSPNRNHYEQYF. The CDR3, as DNA: TGTGCCAGCAGCAATGGTTCCCCCAACAGAAACCACTACGAGCAGTACTTC.

The rearrangement uses TRBV6-6 and TRBJ1-1; 7 bases align to TRBD1. CDR1 is MNHNY, CDR2 SVGAGI, per germline (reference sequence). The J segment lost 4 bases and the V segment lost 2 bases, leaving 4 bases of the junction unmatched. This CDR3 has 14 residues. The CDR3 spells CASSYRGRGTEAFF. CDR3 nucleotides: TGTGCCAGCAGTTACAGGGGGCGCGGCACTGAAGCTTTCTTT.

This clone was found a few times. This chain joins TRBV15 and TRBJ1-5, with D uncertain. The CDR3 sequence is 15 residues long. CDR1 is LNHNV, CDR2 YYDKDF, per germline (reference sequence). V shed 1 base and J shed 7 bases, with 14 bases lying between them. CDR3 in amino acids: CATSRASEINQPQHF. As DNA, the CDR3 is TGTGCCACCAGCAGAGCCTCGGAGATCAACCAGCCCCAGCATTTT.

This rearrangement joins TRBV18 to TRBJ1-3, with D possibly TRBD1 on 5 matching bases. Deletions cut 3 bases from V and 0 bases from J, with 18 bases between. The CDR3 runs to 18 residues. Per the germline V gene, CDR1 is KGHSH and CDR2 is LQKENI. The CDR3 loop reads CASSPKRDLKTSGNTIYF. The CDR3 nucleotides read TGTGCCAGCTCACCTAAACGGGACCTAAAGACCTCTGGAAACACCATATATTTT.